The clone carrying this T cell receptor (beta chain) has just a few counts. Its specificity is unknown. It was into CD45RA+ naive and CD45RA-negative memory subsets that the CD4+ cells were split. These data come from a study of shared clonotypes between healthy human individuals. Study-wide results and limits: Richness estimates generally favored naive over memory subsets. The diversity represented, both genetic and in exposure history, was limited by few donors.

The run depth of the assay was deep. Some clones are missing from TCRdb's copy, which holds only in-frame ones; the method was immunoSEQ multiplex PCR. The repertoire holds some 1 million clones, with around 76% as singletons. The source material was memory CD4+ T cells sorted from blood. Subset defined: CD45RA-negative fraction. The source of this sequence is a man aged 18 to 30 in good health.

The CDR3 spells CASSFRDTEAFF. The CDR3 DNA follows: TGTGCCAGCAGTTTTCGGGACACTGAAGCTTTCTTT. The chain couples TRBV2 to TRBJ1-1; D remains ambiguous. Germline V gene sequence: CDR1 SNHLY, CDR2 FYNNEI. This CDR3 spans 12 amino acids. The V and J ends lost 5 bases and 3 bases respectively, with 7 bases between them. Looking up the rest from reference TRBV2 and TRBJ1-1 gives the full variable domain: EPEVTQTPSHQVTQMGQEVILRCVPISNHLYFYWYRQILGQKVEFLVSFYNNEISEKSEIFDDQFSVERPDGSNFTLKIRSTKLEDSAMYFCASSFRDTEAFFGQGTRLTVV.